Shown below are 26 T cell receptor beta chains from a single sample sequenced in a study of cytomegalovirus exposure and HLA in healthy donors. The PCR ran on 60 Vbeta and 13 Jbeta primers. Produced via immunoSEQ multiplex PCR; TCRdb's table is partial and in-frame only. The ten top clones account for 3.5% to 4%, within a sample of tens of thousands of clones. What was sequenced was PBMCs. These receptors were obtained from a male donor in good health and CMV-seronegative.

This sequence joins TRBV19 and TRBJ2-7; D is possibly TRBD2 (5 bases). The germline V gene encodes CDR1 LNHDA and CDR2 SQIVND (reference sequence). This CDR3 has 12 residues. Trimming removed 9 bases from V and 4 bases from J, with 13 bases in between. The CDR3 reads CASGRDVYEQYF. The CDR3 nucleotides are TGTGCCAGCGGACGGGATGTTTACGAGCAGTACTTC.

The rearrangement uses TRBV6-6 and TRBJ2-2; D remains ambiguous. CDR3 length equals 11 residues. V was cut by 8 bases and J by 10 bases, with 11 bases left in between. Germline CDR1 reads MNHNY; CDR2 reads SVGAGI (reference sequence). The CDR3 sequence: CASRSVEELFF. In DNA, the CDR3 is TGTGCCAGCCGCAGTGTCGAGGAGCTGTTTTTT.

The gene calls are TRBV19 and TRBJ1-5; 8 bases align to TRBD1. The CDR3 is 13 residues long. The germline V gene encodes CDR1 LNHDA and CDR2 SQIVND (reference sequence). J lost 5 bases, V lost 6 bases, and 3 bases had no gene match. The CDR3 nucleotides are TGTGCCAGTAGCGGGACAGGAGATCAGCCCCAGCATTTT. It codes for CASSGTGDQPQHF.

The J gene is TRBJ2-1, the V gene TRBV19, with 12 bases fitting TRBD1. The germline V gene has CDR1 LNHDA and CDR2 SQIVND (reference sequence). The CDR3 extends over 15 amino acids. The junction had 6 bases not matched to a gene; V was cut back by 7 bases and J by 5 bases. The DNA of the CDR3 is TGTGCCAGTAACCCCGGGACAGGGGGCAACAATGAGCAGTTCTTC. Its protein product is CASNPGTGGNNEQFF.

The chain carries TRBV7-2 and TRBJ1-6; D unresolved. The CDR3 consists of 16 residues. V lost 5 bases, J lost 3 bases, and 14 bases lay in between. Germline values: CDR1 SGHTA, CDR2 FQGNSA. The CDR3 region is CASSPARGSYNSPLHF. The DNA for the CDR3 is TGTGCCAGCAGCCCCGCCCGGGGAAGCTATAATTCACCCCTCCACTTT.

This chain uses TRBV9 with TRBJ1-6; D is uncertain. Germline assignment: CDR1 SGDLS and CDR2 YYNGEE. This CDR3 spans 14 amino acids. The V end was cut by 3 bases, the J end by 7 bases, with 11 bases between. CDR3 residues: CASSGGKVNSPLHF. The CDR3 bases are TGTGCCAGCAGCGGAGGGAAAGTGAATTCACCCCTCCACTTT.

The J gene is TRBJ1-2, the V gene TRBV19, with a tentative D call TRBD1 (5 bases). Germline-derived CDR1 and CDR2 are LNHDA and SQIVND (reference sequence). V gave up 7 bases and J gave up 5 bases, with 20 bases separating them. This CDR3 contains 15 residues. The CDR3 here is CASKKGSGAVYGYTF. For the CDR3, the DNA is TGTGCCAGTAAGAAGGGGTCAGGCGCTGTTTATGGCTACACCTTC.

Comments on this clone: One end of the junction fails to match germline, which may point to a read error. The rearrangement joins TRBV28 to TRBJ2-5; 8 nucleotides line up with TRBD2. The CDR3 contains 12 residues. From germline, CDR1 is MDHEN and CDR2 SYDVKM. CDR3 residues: CASAGGSENQYF. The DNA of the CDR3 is TGTGCCAGCGCGGGGGGATCAGAGAACCAGTACTTC.

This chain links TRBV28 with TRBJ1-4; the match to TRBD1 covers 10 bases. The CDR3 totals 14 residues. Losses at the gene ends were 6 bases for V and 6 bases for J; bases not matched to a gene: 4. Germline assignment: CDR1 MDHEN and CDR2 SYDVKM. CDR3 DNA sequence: TGTGCCAGCAGCCAGACAGGGGGCTATGAAAAACTGTTTTTT. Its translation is CASSQTGGYEKLFF.

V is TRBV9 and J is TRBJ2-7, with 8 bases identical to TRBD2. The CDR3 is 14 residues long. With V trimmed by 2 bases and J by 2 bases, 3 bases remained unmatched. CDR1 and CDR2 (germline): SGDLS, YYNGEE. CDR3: CASSVDSGTYEQYF. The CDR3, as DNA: TGTGCCAGCAGCGTGGATAGCGGGACCTACGAGCAGTACTTC.

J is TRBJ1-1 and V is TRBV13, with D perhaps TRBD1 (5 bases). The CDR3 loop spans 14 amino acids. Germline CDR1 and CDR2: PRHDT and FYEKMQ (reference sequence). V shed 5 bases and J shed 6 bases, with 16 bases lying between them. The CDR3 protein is CASSRGRPVPEAFF. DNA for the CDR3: TGTGCCAGCAGCAGGGGCCGCCCCGTCCCTGAAGCTTTCTTT.

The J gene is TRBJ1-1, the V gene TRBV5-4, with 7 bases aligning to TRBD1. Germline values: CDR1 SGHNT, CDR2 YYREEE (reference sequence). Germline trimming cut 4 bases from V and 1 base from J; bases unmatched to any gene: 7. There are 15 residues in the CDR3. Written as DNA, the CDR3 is TGTGCCAGCAGCGTGAACGACAGGGAGAACACTGAAGCTTTCTTT. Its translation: CASSVNDRENTEAFF.

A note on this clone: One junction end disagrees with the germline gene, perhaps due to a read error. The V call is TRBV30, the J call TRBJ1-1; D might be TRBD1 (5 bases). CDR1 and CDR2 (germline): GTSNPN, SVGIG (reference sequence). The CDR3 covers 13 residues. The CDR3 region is CAWNGQPDTEDFF. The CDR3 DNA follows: TGTGCCTGGAACGGCCAACCGGACACTGAAGATTTCTTT.

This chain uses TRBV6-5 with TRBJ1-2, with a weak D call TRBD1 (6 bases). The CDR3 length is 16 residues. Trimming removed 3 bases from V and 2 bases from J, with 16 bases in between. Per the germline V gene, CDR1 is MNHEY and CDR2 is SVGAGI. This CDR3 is CASSYTILGANYGYTF. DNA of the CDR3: TGTGCCAGCAGTTATACGATTCTGGGGGCCAACTATGGCTACACCTTC.

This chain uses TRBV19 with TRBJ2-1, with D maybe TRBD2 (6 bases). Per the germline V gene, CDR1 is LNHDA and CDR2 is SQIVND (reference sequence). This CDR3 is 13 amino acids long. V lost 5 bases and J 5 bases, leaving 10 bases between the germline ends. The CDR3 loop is CASSPGLDNEQFF. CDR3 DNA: TGTGCCAGTAGTCCGGGACTGGACAATGAGCAGTTCTTC.

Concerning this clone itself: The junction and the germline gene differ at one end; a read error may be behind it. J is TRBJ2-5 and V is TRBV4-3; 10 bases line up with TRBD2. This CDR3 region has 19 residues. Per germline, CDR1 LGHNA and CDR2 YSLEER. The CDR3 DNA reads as TGCGCCAGCAGCCAAGATTTGATAGCGGGAGGCCGAATCCAAGAGAACCAGTACTTC. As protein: CASSQDLIAGGRIQENQYF.

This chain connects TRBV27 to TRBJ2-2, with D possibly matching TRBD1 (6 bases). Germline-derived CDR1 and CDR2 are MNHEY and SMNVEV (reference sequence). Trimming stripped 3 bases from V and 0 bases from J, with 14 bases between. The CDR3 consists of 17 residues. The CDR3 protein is CASSFPGQHANTGELFF. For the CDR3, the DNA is TGTGCCAGCAGTTTCCCGGGACAACACGCGAACACCGGGGAGCTGTTTTTT.

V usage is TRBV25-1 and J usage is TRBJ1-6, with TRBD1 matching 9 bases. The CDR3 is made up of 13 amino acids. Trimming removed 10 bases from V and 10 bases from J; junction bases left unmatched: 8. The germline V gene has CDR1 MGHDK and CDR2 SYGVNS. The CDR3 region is CATMDRGPSPLHF. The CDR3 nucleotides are TGTGCCACCATGGACAGGGGTCCATCACCCCTCCACTTT.

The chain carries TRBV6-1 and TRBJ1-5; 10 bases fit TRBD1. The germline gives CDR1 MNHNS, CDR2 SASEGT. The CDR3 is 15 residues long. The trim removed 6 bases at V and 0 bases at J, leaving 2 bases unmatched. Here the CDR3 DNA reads TGTGCCAGCAGGGACAGGGGGAATAGCAATCAGCCCCAGCATTTT. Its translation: CASRDRGNSNQPQHF.

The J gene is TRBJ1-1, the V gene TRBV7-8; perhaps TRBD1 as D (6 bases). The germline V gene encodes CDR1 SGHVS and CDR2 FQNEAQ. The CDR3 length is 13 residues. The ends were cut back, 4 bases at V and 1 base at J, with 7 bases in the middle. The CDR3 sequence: CASSSTGNTEAFF. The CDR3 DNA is TGTGCCAGCAGCTCGACAGGGAACACTGAAGCTTTCTTT. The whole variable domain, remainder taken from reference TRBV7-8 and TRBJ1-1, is GAGVSQSPRYKVAKRGQDVALRCDPISGHVSLFWYQQALGQGPEFLTYFQNEAQLDKSGLPSDRFFAERPEGSVSTLKIQRTQQEDSAVYLCASSSTGNTEAFFGQGTRLTVV.

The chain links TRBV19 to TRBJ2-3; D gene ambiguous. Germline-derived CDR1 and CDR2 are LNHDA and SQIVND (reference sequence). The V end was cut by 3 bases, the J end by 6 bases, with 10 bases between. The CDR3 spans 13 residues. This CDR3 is CASSIPERDTQYF. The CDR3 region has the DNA TGTGCCAGTAGTATCCCAGAGCGCGATACGCAGTATTTT.

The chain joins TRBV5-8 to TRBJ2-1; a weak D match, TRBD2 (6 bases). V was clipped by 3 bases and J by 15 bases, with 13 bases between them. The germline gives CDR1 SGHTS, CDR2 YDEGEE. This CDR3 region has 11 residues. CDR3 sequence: CASSYGTQGFF. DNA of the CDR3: TGTGCCAGCAGCTACGGGACTCAGGGGTTCTTC. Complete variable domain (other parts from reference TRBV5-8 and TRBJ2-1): EAGVTQSPTHLIKTRGQQATLRCSPISGHTSVYWYQQALGLGLQFLLWYDEGEERNRGNFPPRFSGRQFPNYSSELNVNALELEDSALYLCASSYGTQGFFGPGTRLTVL.

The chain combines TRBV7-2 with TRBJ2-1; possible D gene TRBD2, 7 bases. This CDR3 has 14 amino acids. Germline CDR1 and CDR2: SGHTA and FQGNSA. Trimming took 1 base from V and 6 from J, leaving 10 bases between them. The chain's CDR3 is CASSLVRGANEQFF. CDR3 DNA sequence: TGTGCCAGCAGCTTAGTACGGGGGGCCAATGAGCAGTTCTTC.

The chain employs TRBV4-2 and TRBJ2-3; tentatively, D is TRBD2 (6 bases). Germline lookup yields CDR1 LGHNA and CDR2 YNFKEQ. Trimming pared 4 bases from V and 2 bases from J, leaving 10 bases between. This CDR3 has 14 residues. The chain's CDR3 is CASSPGLTTDTQYF. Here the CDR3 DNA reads TGTGCCAGCAGCCCAGGACTAACCACAGATACGCAGTATTTT.

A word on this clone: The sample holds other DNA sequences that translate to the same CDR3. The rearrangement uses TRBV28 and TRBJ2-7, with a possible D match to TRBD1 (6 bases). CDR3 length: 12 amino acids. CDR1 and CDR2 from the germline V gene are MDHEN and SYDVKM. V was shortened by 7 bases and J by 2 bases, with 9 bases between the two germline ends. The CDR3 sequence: CASINRAYEQYF. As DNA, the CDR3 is TGTGCCAGCATAAACAGGGCCTACGAGCAGTACTTC.

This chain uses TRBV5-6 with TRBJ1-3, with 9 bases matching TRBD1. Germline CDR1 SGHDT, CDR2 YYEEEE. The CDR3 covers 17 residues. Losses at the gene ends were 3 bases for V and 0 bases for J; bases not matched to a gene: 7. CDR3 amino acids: CASSSWGTGPSGNTIYF. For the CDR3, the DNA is TGTGCCAGCAGCTCCTGGGGGACAGGGCCCTCTGGAAACACCATATATTTT.